This is a list of T cell receptor beta chains from one sample in a study of T cells in localized non-small cell lung cancer. Data came from immunoSEQ multiplex PCR; TCRdb stores just in-frame clones and leaves some out. This repertoire shows around 41,000 clones, about 91% found once; its top ten account for 8% to 11%. Here the sequenced sample was PBMCs, taken before any cancer treatment. Receptors were obtained from a woman aged 40 to 75 with stage II lung adenocarcinoma. CDR3s leave out the opening cysteine and the closing phenylalanine or tryptophan.

j_gene | v_gene | CDR3aa
TRBJ2-5 | TRBV7-8 | ASSDRQGQWETQY
TRBJ2-7 | TRBV5-1 | ASSFPGDNYEQY
TRBJ1-4 | TRBV9 | ASSVGDRNEKLF
TRBJ2-7 | TRBV6-1 | ASTPERGGYEQY
TRBJ1-1 | TRBV28 | ASSFSRDRNTEAF
TRBJ1-5 | TRBV28 | ASSLGGSWQPQH
TRBJ1-1 | TRBV10-3 | AISLTGYTEAF
TRBJ1-2 | TRBV18 | ASSPPGGTYGYT
TRBJ1-1 | TRBV10-1 | ASSAMNTEAF
TRBJ1-1 | TRBV6-6 | ASSGRDRGLTEAF